This TCR beta chain derives from a study of shared clonotypes between healthy human individuals. Assay used: immunoSEQ multiplex PCR; TCRdb lists only in-frame clones, some missing. The repertoire consists of 470,000 or so clones, with almost 80% occurring once and the leading ten covering around 12%. V was clipped by 4 bases and J by 3 bases; unmatched bases: 9. Germline values: CDR1 ENHRY, CDR2 SYGVKD. This CDR3 is built from 15 residues. In this sample, this clone turned up a few times. The rearrangement uses TRBV10-3 and TRBJ2-7; 7 nucleotides align to TRBD2. The TCR originated in a woman aged 40 to 50 in good health. Some clones in this sample may be carry-over from other donors' samples. The sequenced material came from PBMCs. CDR3 DNA: TGTGCCATCAGTGGTCCGGGACTACAGAACTACGAGCAGTACTTC. Protein sequence: CAISGPGLQNYEQYF.